Listed below are T cell receptor beta chains from one sample, sequenced in a study of neurological immune-mediated disorders. TCRdb used MiXCR to reprocess the 5' RACE reads, holding one entry per CDR3 protein. The sample holds under 90,000 distinct CDR3 sequences, approximately 10% seen once. Sequences were obtained from PBMCs. The receptors were gathered from a man aged 35-49 years in good health. The CDR3 runs from the conserved cysteine through the conserved F or W. Clone size appears in some rows only: once, few, many, or a class for an expanded clone.

v_gene	j_gene	abundance	CDR3aa
TRBV20-1	TRBJ1-5	NA	CSAIPMGRTINQPQHF
TRBV5-1	TRBJ2-1	many	CASTWGAVSSYNEQFF
TRBV6-1	TRBJ2-7	many	CASSEALALAGGNEQYF
TRBV15	TRBJ1-5	many	CATEEGSGNQPQHF
TRBV10-3	TRBJ1-1	many	CAISDPSEGRADAFF
TRBV20-1	TRBJ2-1	many	CSARWGVGLAGIEQFF
TRBV28	TRBJ2-7	many	CASSSPPLREQYF
TRBV28	TRBJ2-3	many	CASSRDRAADTQYF
TRBV10-3	TRBJ2-1	many	CAISELPSGLQFF
TRBV29-1	TRBJ2-3	many	CSVEVAGAVTDTQYF
TRBV14	TRBJ1-1	many	CASSQGPDLLNTEAFF
TRBV6-6	TRBJ1-5	many	CASSYSGDSNQPQHF
TRBV5-1	TRBJ2-7	many	CASSSSGTEQYF
TRBV7-9	TRBJ2-7	many	CASSYSGLGEQYF
TRBV7-9	TRBJ2-5	NA	CASSLGRETQYF
TRBV25-1	TRBJ2-7	many	CASSGGYEQYF
TRBV6-4	TRBJ2-2	many	CASSDPGTNTGELFF
TRBV11-2	TRBJ2-2	many	CASSLVDTGELFF
TRBV6-5	TRBJ2-2	many	CASRGQGGGGELFF
TRBV5-1	TRBJ2-1	once	CTSSLSAGVHNEQFF
TRBV6-1	TRBJ2-1	many	CASSLGLVGHNEQFF
TRBV7-2	TRBJ2-7	few	CASSPSLSEQYF
TRBV7-6	TRBJ2-1	many	CASSLGTSGTYNEQFF
TRBV7-9	TRBJ2-1	many	CASSLTGAPYNEQFF
TRBV5-1	TRBJ1-1	many	CASSPKTGNTEAFF
TRBV6-5	TRBJ2-1	many	CASSYGGVNEQFF
TRBV28	TRBJ2-1	NA	CASRGLAGQQFF
TRBV20-1	TRBJ1-1	NA	CSGMVGDTEAFF
TRBV10-3	TRBJ1-1	many	CATLAPSTTEAFF
TRBV5-1	TRBJ2-1	many	CASSLSSRLNEQFF
TRBV9	TRBJ1-5	many	CASSPAGTGNQPQHF
TRBV29-1	TRBJ2-1	many	CSVEGQAGEFEQFF
TRBV25-1	TRBJ2-3	many	CASSDYRGSTDTQYF
TRBV28	TRBJ2-7	few	CASTAGGSTGTTLYEQYF
TRBV29-1	TRBJ2-7	many	CSVEGGQSSYEQYF
TRBV20-1	TRBJ1-1	many	CSAKGSGWGTEAFF
TRBV7-2	TRBJ2-7	many	CASSLERRGRAEQYF
TRBV5-1	TRBJ2-1	many	CASRGTGTNEQFF
TRBV20-1	TRBJ2-1	NA	CSARDHITGQGARVSNEQFF
TRBV6-2/TRBV6-3	TRBJ2-1	many	CASGLAGRLYNEQFF
TRBV5-5	TRBJ1-1	many	CASSPESYTEAFF
TRBV20-1	TRBJ2-4	many	CSARTGYDRNIQYF
TRBV24-1	TRBJ1-2	few	CATSPGGKDYGYTF
TRBV6-5	TRBJ1-4	many	CASGGGGSDEKLFF
TRBV20-1	TRBJ2-7	many	CSARVSGLAYEQYF
TRBV5-1	TRBJ2-5	many	CASSELGLLLGETQYF
TRBV29-1	TRBJ2-2	many	CSVSGQGRAGELFF
TRBV9	TRBJ1-5	many	CASSEGPGQILQPQHF
TRBV9	TRBJ2-1	many	CASSPPTSGYNEQFF
TRBV28	TRBJ2-5	many	CASSYVAGDEETQYF
TRBV2	TRBJ1-1	many	CASSEGGAYTEAFF
TRBV20-1	TRBJ1-1	many	CSACQEGTEAFF
TRBV5-1	TRBJ1-1	many	CASSFNRQLNTEAFF
TRBV12-3/TRBV12-4	TRBJ1-3	many	CASSLNTIYF
TRBV5-1	TRBJ2-3	many	CASSSRDADTQYF
TRBV6-5	TRBJ2-3	many	CASSYSMGAGGPDTQYF
TRBV29-1	TRBJ1-5	many	CSVGELGNQPQHF